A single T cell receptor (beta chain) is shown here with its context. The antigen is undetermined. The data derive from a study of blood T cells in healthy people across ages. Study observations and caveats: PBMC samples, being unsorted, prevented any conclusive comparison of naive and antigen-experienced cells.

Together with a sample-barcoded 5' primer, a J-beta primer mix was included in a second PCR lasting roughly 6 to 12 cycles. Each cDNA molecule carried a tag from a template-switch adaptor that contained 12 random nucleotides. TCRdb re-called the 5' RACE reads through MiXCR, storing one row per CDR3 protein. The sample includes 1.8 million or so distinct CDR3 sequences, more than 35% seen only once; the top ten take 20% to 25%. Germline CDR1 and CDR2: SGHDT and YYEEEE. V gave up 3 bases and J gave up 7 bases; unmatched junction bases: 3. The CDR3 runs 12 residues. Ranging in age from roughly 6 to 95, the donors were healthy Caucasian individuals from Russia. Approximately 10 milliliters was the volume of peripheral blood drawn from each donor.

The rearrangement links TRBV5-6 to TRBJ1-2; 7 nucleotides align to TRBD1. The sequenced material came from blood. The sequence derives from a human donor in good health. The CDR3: CASSSDRFGYTF. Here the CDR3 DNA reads TGTGCCAGCAGCTCGGACAGGTTTGGCTACACCTTC.